One and the same sample provided the 26 T cell receptor beta chains below, sequenced in a study of blood T cell repertoires in COVID-19. The method was immunoSEQ multiplex PCR; TCRdb's version includes in-frame clones alone and lacks a portion of them. This table holds about 120,000 clones, about 91% found once. Sequencing was performed on peripheral blood. These receptors all come from a woman in her forties or fifties with active or convalescent COVID-19.

Concerning this clone itself: An end of the junction does not agree with germline; a read error may underlie this. The J gene is TRBJ2-2, the V gene TRBV7-7; TRBD1 agrees at 10 bases. The germline V gene encodes CDR1 SSHAT and CDR2 FNYEAQ (reference sequence). The CDR3 spans 15 residues. The CDR3 loop reads CASRSGTGAPGELFF. DNA of the CDR3: TGTGCTAGCAGATCCGGGACAGGGGCGCCCGGGGAGCTGTTTTTT. Variable domain in full (rest from reference TRBV7-7 and TRBJ2-2): GAGVSQSPRYKVTKRGQDVTLRCDPISSHATLYWYQQALGQGPEFLTYFNYEAQPDKSGLPSDRFSAERPEGSISTLTIQRTEQRDSAMYRCASRSGTGAPGELFFGEGSRLTVL.

DNA of the CDR3: TGTGCCAGCAGCACAATCTACGGGACAGGGCTTGATGAAGCTTTCTTT. It codes for CASSTIYGTGLDEAFF. J is TRBJ1-1 and V is TRBV7-9, with 9 positions matching TRBD1. The CDR3 sequence is 16 residues long. Germline V gives CDR1 SEHNR, CDR2 FQNEAQ (reference sequence). The V segment lost 5 bases and the J segment 7 bases; nucleotides outside the gene matches: 14.

V and J are TRBV6-1 and TRBJ2-7; D remains ambiguous. The germline V gene has CDR1 MNHNS and CDR2 SASEGT. Trimming took off 2 bases at V and 0 bases at J, with 5 bases between the two ends. CDR3 size: 13 residues. The CDR3 spells CASSETVSYEQYF. CDR3 in DNA: TGTGCCAGCAGTGAAACAGTCTCCTACGAGCAGTACTTC.

The chain uses TRBV14 and TRBJ1-2; the D gene is possibly TRBD1 (6 bases). There are 15 residues in the CDR3. In germline, CDR1 is SGHDN, CDR2 FVKESK. Trimming stripped 0 bases from V and 7 bases from J, with 15 bases between. CDR3 nucleotide sequence: TGTGCCAGCAGCCAAGATAATTGGCAGGGGCTTGGCTACACCTTC. It yields the protein CASSQDNWQGLGYTF.

The chain recombines TRBV6-5 with TRBJ2-7; TRBD2 matches 11 bases. The germline gives CDR1 MNHEY, CDR2 SVGAGI. This CDR3 is built from 14 residues. Trimming at V came to 4 bases and at J to 3 bases, leaving 2 bases not matched to a gene. The CDR3 reads CASSSGTSGYEQYF. In nucleotides, the CDR3 is TGTGCCAGCAGTTCTGGGACTAGCGGCTACGAGCAGTACTTC.

The CDR3 region is CASKKGRTNQPQHF. The CDR3 coding sequence is TGTGCCAGCAAGAAGGGGAGGACTAATCAGCCCCAGCATTTT. This chain joins TRBV27 and TRBJ1-5, with D possibly TRBD1 on 5 matching bases. The CDR3 covers 14 residues. Germline lookup yields CDR1 MNHEY and CDR2 SMNVEV (reference sequence). Between the trimmed V and J ends, which lost 7 bases and 4 bases, there was a span of 14 bases.

This clone was counted once. V and J are TRBV27 and TRBJ1-4; weak D call: TRBD1 (6 bases). This CDR3 is 15 amino acids long. Germline V CDR1 and CDR2: MNHEY, SMNVEV (reference sequence). V shed 6 bases and J shed 7 bases, with 18 bases lying between them. In nucleotides, the CDR3 is TGTGCCAGCAGGCCGGCGGGGGGGCGGGGTGAAAAACTGTTTTTT. Its translation is CASRPAGGRGEKLFF. Combining the CDR3 with reference TRBV27 and TRBJ1-4 gives the whole variable domain EAQVTQNPRYLITVTGKKLTVTCSQNMNHEYMSWYRQDPGLGLRQIYYSMNVEVTDKGDVPEGYKVSRKEKRNFPLILESPSPNQTSLYFCASRPAGGRGEKLFFGSGTQLSVL.

This clone appeared once. The rearrangement links TRBV18 to TRBJ2-1, with D unresolved. Germline loops: CDR1 KGHSH, CDR2 LQKENI. Trimming shortened V by 6 bases and J by 0 bases, and 9 bases separated the two germline ends. This CDR3 is 14 amino acids long. In nucleotides, the CDR3 is TGTGCCAGCTCTAAGGAGAGCTCCTACAATGAGCAGTTCTTC. Translated, it gives CASSKESSYNEQFF. Combining the CDR3 with reference TRBV18 and TRBJ2-1 gives the whole variable domain NAGVMQNPRHLVRRRGQEARLRCSPMKGHSHVYWYRQLPEEGLKFMVYLQKENIIDESGMPKERFSAEFPKEGPSILRIQQVVRGDSAAYFCASSKESSYNEQFFGPGTRLTVL.

CDR3 nucleotides: TGTGCCAGCAGGGGGACTAGTCCTAATGAGCAGTTCTTC. Residues: CASRGTSPNEQFF. The rearrangement uses TRBV27 and TRBJ2-1; TRBD2 agrees at 8 bases. The CDR3 runs 13 residues. Germline CDR1 MNHEY, CDR2 SMNVEV (reference sequence). J gave up 7 bases and V 6 bases, and 5 bases lay outside the gene matches.

This sequence joins TRBV6-5 and TRBJ2-5; the match to TRBD2 covers 7 bases. Germline V gene data show CDR1 as MNHEY and CDR2 as SVGAGI. Losses at the gene ends were 1 base for V and 3 bases for J; bases not matched to a gene: 8. The CDR3 contains 16 residues. This chain's CDR3 is CASSYYPEAGEETQYF. The CDR3 DNA follows: TGTGCCAGCAGTTACTACCCTGAGGCGGGGGAAGAGACCCAGTACTTC.

Only one count was recorded for this clone. The chain joins TRBV2 to TRBJ2-3; tentatively, D is TRBD2 (5 bases). The V and J ends lost 7 bases and 4 bases respectively, with 9 bases between them. The CDR3 has 12 amino acids. The germline CDR1 and CDR2 sequences are SNHLY and FYNNEI. The CDR3 DNA follows: TGTGCCAGCAAGGCGGGTCCAGATACGCAGTATTTT. Amino acids: CASKAGPDTQYF.

V and J are TRBV5-1 and TRBJ1-1; weak D call: TRBD1 (6 bases). Trimming left V 4 bases short and J 7 bases short, with 20 bases between. This CDR3 is 15 amino acids long. The germline V gene has CDR1 SGHRS and CDR2 YFSETQ. CDR3 nucleotides: TGCGCCAGCAGCAAAGAGGCCGGGACACTGTTTGAAGCTTTCTTT. It specifies CASSKEAGTLFEAFF.

The chain carries TRBV7-9 and TRBJ1-2; maybe TRBD1 (5 bases). The CDR3 loop spans 12 amino acids. V was clipped by 5 bases and J by 6 bases, with 10 bases between them. The germline CDR1 and CDR2 sequences are SEHNR and FQNEAQ (reference sequence). For the CDR3, the DNA is TGTGCCAGCAGCCAGGGTGTGAATGGCTACACCTTC. It yields the protein CASSQGVNGYTF.

V gene TRBV28 combines with J gene TRBJ2-2, with 9 bases matching TRBD2. The V and J ends lost 3 bases and 4 bases, in that order; junction bases with no gene match: 6. Germline V gives CDR1 MDHEN, CDR2 SYDVKM. This CDR3 is 16 amino acids long. The CDR3 nucleotides are TGTGCCAGCAGTTTGTGGCGGGAGGGGGGCACCGGGGAGCTGTTTTTT. As protein: CASSLWREGGTGELFF.

The chain employs TRBV5-6 and TRBJ2-3; D not certain. Germline CDR1 reads SGHDT; CDR2 reads YYEEEE. V was trimmed by 0 bases and J by 3 bases, leaving 14 bases between them. This CDR3 is built from 16 residues. The CDR3 region is CASSLAMAERTDTQYF. DNA of the CDR3: TGTGCCAGCAGCTTGGCCATGGCAGAAAGAACAGATACGCAGTATTTT.

The J gene is TRBJ2-2, the V gene TRBV7-8; 8 bases are a match to TRBD2. With 5 bases clipped from V and 5 bases from J, the junction kept 4 bases outside the gene matches. The CDR3 loop spans 14 amino acids. Germline V lookup: CDR1 SGHVS, CDR2 FQNEAQ. The CDR3 DNA follows: TGTGCCAGCAGCCCAACGGGAGGGACCGGGGAGCTGTTTTTT. The encoded protein is CASSPTGGTGELFF.

The V call is TRBV28, the J call TRBJ2-7; 7 positions agree with TRBD2. CDR1 is MDHEN and CDR2 is SYDVKM in the germline V gene. V was clipped by 4 bases and J by 0 bases; unmatched bases: 3. This CDR3 region has 14 residues. The CDR3 region is CASSSGLVSYEQYF. Written as DNA, the CDR3 is TGTGCCAGCAGTTCCGGACTAGTCTCCTACGAGCAGTACTTC. Full variable domain (rest looked up from reference TRBV28 and TRBJ2-7): DVKVTQSSRYLVKRTGEKVFLECVQDMDHENMFWYRQDPGLGLRLIYFSYDVKMKEKGDIPEGYSVSREKKERFSLILESASTNQTSMYLCASSSGLVSYEQYFGPGTRLTVT.

The rearrangement uses TRBV7-3 and TRBJ2-2; 12 positions match TRBD2. The ends lost 5 bases at V and 8 bases at J; junction bases unmatched: 9. The CDR3 has 16 residues. The germline V gene encodes CDR1 SGHTA and CDR2 FQGTGA. Written as DNA, the CDR3 is TGTGCCAGCAGCCAGGGACTAGCGGGCTTGGAAGGGGAGCTGTTTTTT. It is translated as CASSQGLAGLEGELFF.

The chain combines TRBV7-3 with TRBJ1-3; no reliable D call. The V end lost 5 bases, the J end lost 4 bases, and 9 bases lay between the germline ends. Germline V gene data show CDR1 as SGHTA and CDR2 as FQGTGA. The CDR3 extends over 13 amino acids. CDR3 residues: CASSPSGGNTIYF. The CDR3 region has the DNA TGTGCCAGCAGCCCCAGCGGAGGAAACACCATATATTTT.

The chain combines TRBV27 with TRBJ2-3, with D possibly matching TRBD2 (5 bases). V lost 7 bases, J lost 4 bases, and 12 bases lay in between. The germline gives CDR1 MNHEY, CDR2 SMNVEV (reference sequence). CDR3 length: 13 residues. CDR3 amino acids: CASTAFGADTQYF. The CDR3 DNA sequence: TGTGCCAGCACTGCCTTCGGGGCAGATACGCAGTATTTT.

This clone has just one count. The chain has TRBV28 and TRBJ1-1, with a weak D call TRBD1 (6 bases). With 6 bases removed from V and 4 bases from J, the gap between germline ends came to 15 bases. The CDR3 contains 14 residues. Germline V gene sequence: CDR1 MDHEN, CDR2 SYDVKM. CDR3 in amino acids: CASSLRTVSTEAFF. The CDR3 DNA follows: TGTGCCAGCAGCTTAAGGACAGTCTCCACTGAAGCTTTCTTT.

The rearrangement uses TRBV3-1 (or the pseudogene TRBV3-2) and TRBJ2-7; D is unresolved. The germline V and J ends were trimmed by 4 bases and 2 bases, with 21 bases remaining between them. CDR1 is LGHDT, CDR2 YNNKEL, per germline (reference sequence). The CDR3 spans 17 residues. The CDR3 is CASSRDAFSPLTYEQYF. The CDR3 DNA follows: TGTGCCAGCAGCCGTGATGCCTTTAGCCCTCTAACCTACGAGCAGTACTTC.

DNA of the CDR3: TGTGCCAGCAGCGCGCGGGGACCCACGAACACTGAAGCTTTCTTT. This sequence encodes CASSARGPTNTEAFF. The chain employs TRBV7-9 and TRBJ1-1, with D perhaps matching TRBD1 (5 bases). Deletions cut 5 bases from V and 1 base from J, with 14 bases between. The CDR3 sequence is 15 residues long. CDR1 and CDR2 (germline): SEHNR, FQNEAQ (reference sequence). Full variable domain (rest looked up from reference TRBV7-9 and TRBJ1-1): DTGVSQNPRHKITKRGQNVTFRCDPISEHNRLYWYRQTLGQGPEFLTYFQNEAQLEKSRLLSDRFSAERPKGSFSTLEIQRTEQGDSAMYLCASSARGPTNTEAFFGQGTRLTVV.

V is TRBV9 and J is TRBJ1-2; D is undetermined. The CDR3 sequence is 13 residues long. Germline V gene data show CDR1 as SGDLS and CDR2 as YYNGEE. The V gene lost 0 bases and the J gene lost 4 bases, with 7 bases spanning the gap. The CDR3 DNA follows: TGTGCCAGCAGCGTAGACGGTATCTATGGCTACACCTTC. Amino acids: CASSVDGIYGYTF.

This clone came up a few times. This chain joins TRBV4-1 and TRBJ2-7; 7 bases are shared with TRBD1. This CDR3 spans 17 amino acids. V was clipped by 3 bases and J by 6 bases; unmatched bases: 17. CDR1 and CDR2 (germline): MGHRA, YSYEKL. CDR3: CASSHPRTGLDRGEQYF. CDR3 bases: TGCGCCAGCAGCCATCCTAGGACAGGCCTGGATAGAGGCGAGCAGTACTTC.

V usage is TRBV7-2 and J usage is TRBJ1-2; 8 nucleotides match TRBD1. Looked up from germline, CDR1 is SGHTA and CDR2 is FQGNSA. V lost 4 bases to trimming and J lost 7 bases; unmatched junction nucleotides: 8. The length of the CDR3 is 14 residues. The CDR3: CASSSSPGGGGYTF. CDR3 in DNA: TGTGCCAGCAGCTCCTCTCCAGGGGGCGGTGGCTACACCTTC.